This T cell receptor (beta chain) appears in the sequencing data of a study of blood T cell repertoires in COVID-19. Overall study: The study drew acute and convalescent COVID-19 samples from the United States, Italy and Spain. T cells, B-cell-depleted T cells, or PBMCs supplied cDNA or gDNA.

This CDR3 contains 16 residues. Per germline, CDR1 KGHDR and CDR2 SFDVKD. J was trimmed by 5 bases and V by 1 base; bases with no gene match: 6. Those enrolled in Seattle joined during active infection and were followed longitudinally afterward. The protocol was immunoSEQ multiplex PCR, while the TCRdb copy is restricted to in-frame clones and leaves out a portion. The profile shows 350,000 or so clones, approximately 89% of them singletons. The V gene is TRBV24-1, the J gene TRBJ2-2; TRBD2 matches 7 bases. This clonotype was sampled from a woman in her twenties or thirties with COVID-19, enrolled during active disease. Sequenced input: peripheral blood. CDR3 in amino acids: CATSDLREGYTGELFF. The CDR3 DNA reads TGTGCCACCAGTGATTTAAGGGAGGGGTATACCGGGGAGCTGTTTTTT.